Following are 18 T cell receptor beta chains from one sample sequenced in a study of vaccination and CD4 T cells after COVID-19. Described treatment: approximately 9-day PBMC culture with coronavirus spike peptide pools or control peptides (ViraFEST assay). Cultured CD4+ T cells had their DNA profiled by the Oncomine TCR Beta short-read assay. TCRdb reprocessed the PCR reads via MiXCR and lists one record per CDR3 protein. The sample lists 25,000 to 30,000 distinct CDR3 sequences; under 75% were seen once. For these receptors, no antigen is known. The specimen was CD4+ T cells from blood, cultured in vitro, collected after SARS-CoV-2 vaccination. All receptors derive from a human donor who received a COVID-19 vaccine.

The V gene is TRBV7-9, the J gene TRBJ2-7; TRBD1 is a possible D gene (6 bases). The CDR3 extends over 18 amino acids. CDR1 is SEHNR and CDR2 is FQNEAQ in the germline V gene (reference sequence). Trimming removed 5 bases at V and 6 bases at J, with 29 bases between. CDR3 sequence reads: CASSPDGRGGLSFVEQYF. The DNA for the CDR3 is TGTGCCAGCAGCCCCGACGGGCGTGGGGGCTTGTCTTTTGTCGAGCAGTACTTC.

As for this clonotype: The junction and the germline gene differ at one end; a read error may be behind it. CDR3 coding DNA: TGTGCCAGCAGCTTGAGGGCGGTGAACACTGAAGCTTTCTTT. Translated, it gives CASSLRAVNTEAFF. The rearrangement links TRBV5-3 to TRBJ1-1; D gene uncertain. TRBV5-3 is an ORF, with its function uncertain. CDR3 length: 14 residues.

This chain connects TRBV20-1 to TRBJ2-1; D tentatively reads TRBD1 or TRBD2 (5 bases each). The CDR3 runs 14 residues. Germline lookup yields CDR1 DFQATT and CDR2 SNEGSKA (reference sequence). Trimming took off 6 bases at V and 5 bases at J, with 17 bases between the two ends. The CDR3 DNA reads TGCAGTGCCCTAGAGGGGCTAGCCCACAATGAGCAGTTCTTC. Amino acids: CSALEGLAHNEQFF.

The CDR3 loop reads CATRGVSYEQYF. CDR3 sequence (DNA): TGTGCCACCAGGGGGGTTAGCTACGAGCAGTACTTC. The gene calls are TRBV6-1 and TRBJ2-7, with D maybe TRBD1 (7 bases). CDR1 and CDR2 from the germline V gene are MNHNS and SASEGT. The CDR3 extends over 12 amino acids. Trimming left V 10 bases short and J 3 bases short, with 13 bases between.

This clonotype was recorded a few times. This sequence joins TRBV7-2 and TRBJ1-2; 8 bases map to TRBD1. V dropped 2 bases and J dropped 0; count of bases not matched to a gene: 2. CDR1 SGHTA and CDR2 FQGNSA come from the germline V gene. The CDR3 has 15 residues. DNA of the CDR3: TGTGCCAGCAGCTTACAGGACAGGGCTAACTATGGCTACACCTTC. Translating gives CASSLQDRANYGYTF.

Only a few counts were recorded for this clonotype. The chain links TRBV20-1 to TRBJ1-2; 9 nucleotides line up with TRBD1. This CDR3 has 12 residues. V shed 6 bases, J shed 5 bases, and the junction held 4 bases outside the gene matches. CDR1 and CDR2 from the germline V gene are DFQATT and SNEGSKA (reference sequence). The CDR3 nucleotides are TGCAGTGCCCCGACAGGGGGATATGGCTACACCTTC. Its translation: CSAPTGGYGYTF.

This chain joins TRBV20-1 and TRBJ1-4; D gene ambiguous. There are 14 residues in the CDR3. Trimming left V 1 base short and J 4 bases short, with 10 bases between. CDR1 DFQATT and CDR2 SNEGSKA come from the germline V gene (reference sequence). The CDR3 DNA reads TGCAGTGCTAGAGGGTCCGCTTATAATGAAAAACTGTTTTTT. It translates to CSARGSAYNEKLFF.

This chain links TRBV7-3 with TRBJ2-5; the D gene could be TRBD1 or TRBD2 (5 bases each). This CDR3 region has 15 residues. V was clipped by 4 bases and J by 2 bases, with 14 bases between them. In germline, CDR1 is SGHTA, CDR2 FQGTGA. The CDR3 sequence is CASSSGSGTQETQYF. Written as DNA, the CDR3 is TGTGCCAGCAGCTCCGGATCAGGGACGCAAGAGACCCAGTACTTC.

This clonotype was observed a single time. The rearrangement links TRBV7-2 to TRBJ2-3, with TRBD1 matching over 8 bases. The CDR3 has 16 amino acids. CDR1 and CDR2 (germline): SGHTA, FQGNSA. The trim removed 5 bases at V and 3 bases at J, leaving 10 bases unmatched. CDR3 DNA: TGTGCCAGCAGCCCCTCGACAGGGGTAGTAACAGATACGCAGTATTTT. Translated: CASSPSTGVVTDTQYF.

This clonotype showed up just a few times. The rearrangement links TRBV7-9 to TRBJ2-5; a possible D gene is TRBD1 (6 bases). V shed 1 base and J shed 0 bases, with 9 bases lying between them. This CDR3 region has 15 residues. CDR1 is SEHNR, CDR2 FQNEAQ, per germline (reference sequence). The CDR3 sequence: CASSLDRVYQETQYF. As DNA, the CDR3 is TGTGCCAGCAGCTTAGACAGGGTTTACCAAGAGACCCAGTACTTC.

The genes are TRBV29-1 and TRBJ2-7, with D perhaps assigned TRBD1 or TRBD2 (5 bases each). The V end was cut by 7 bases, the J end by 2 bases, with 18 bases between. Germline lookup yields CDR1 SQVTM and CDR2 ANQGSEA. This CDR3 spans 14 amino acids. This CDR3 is CSGSRDVPPYEQYF. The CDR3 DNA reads TGCAGCGGAAGCCGGGACGTCCCCCCCTACGAGCAGTACTTC.

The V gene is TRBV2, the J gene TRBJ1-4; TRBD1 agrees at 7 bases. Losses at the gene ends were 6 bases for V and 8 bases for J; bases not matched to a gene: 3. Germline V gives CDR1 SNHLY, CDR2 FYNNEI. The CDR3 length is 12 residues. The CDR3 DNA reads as TGTGCCAGCAGCCTGGGACAGGAAAAACTGTTTTTT. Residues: CASSLGQEKLFF.

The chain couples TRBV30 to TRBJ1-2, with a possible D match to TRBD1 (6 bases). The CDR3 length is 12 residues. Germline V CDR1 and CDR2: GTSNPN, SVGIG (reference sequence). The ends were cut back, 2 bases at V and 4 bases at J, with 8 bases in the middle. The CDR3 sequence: CAWSRGIYGYTF. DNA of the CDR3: TGTGCCTGGAGTAGGGGGATCTATGGCTACACCTTC.

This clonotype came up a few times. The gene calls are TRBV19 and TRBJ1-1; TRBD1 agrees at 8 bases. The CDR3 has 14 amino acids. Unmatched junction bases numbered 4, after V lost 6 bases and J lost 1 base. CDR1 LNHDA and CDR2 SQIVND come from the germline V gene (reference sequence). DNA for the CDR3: TGTGCCAGTAGCGACAGGGGCTCGAACACTGAAGCTTTCTTT. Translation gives CASSDRGSNTEAFF.

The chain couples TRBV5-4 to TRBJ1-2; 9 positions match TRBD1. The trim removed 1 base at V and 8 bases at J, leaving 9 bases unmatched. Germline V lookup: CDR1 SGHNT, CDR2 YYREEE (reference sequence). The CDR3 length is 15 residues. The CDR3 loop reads CASSLPTGGVWGYTF. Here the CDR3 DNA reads TGTGCCAGCAGCTTGCCGACAGGGGGGGTTTGGGGCTACACCTTC.

The CDR3 region is CSARDSDRGNEKLFF. CDR3 coding DNA: TGCAGTGCTAGAGATAGCGACAGGGGTAATGAAAAACTGTTTTTT. This chain connects TRBV20-1 to TRBJ1-4; 8 nucleotides align to TRBD1. With 0 bases clipped from V and 4 bases from J, the junction kept 4 bases outside the gene matches. The CDR3 extends over 15 amino acids. Germline lookup yields CDR1 DFQATT and CDR2 SNEGSKA (reference sequence).

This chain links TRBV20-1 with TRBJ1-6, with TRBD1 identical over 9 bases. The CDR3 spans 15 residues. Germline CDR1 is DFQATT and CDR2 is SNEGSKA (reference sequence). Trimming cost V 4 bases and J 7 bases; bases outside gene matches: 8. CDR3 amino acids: CSANTGGARNSPLHF. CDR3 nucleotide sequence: TGCAGTGCTAATACAGGGGGCGCGCGGAATTCACCCCTCCACTTT.

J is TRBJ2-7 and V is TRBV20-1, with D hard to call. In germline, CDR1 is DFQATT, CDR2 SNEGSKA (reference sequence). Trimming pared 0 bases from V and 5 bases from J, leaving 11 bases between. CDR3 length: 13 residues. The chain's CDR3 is CSARDSWADEQYF. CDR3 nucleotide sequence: TGCAGTGCTAGAGATTCCTGGGCTGACGAGCAGTACTTC.